The entry below describes one T cell receptor beta chain. Some clones are missing from TCRdb's copy, which holds only in-frame ones; the method was immunoSEQ multiplex PCR. The sample consists of approximately 2.5 million clones, more than 85% of them appearing once. The record originates from a study of shared clonotypes between healthy human individuals. The CDR3 is 18 amino acids. Germline assignment: CDR1 SGHVS and CDR2 FNYEAQ. The ends lost 0 bases at V and 9 bases at J; junction bases unmatched: 14. The rearrangement uses TRBV7-6 and TRBJ2-1; 10 bases line up with TRBD2. Sequencing was done on a sample of naive CD4+ T cells from PBMCs. The subset here: CD45RA+ positively selected. The TCR originated in a man between 18 and 35 years old in good health. Some clones in this sample may be carry-over from other donors' samples. This CDR3 reads CASSLASGRIVDFGEQFF. The CDR3 nucleotides read TGTGCCAGCAGCTTAGCTAGCGGGAGGATTGTTGATTTCGGTGAGCAGTTCTTC.